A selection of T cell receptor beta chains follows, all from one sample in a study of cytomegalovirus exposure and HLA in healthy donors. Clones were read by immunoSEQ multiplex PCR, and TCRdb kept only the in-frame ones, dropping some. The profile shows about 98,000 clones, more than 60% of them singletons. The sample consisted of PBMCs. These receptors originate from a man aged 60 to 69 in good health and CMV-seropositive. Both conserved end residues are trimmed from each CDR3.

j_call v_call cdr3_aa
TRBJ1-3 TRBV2 ASRRVRVGGNTIY
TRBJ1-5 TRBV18 ASSPRQGRDQPQH
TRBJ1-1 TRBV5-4 ASRPTMNTEAF
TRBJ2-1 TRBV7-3 ASSPPNNEQF
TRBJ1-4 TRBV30 AGRPGGANEKLF
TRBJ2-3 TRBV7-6 ASSLLAGGPDTQY
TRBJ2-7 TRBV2 ASSEGGKQY
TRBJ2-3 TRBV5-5 ASSGQGTDTQY
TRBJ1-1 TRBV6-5 ASSWTGHTEAF
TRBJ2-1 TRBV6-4 ASSGLRGNEQF
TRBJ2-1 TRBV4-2 ASSPRTSGSYNEQF
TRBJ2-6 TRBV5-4 ASSLGRRGGLGANVLT
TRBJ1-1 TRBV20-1 SASRTGLAF
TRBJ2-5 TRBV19 ASSLETLGTQY
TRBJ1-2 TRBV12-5 ASGPDRDGYT
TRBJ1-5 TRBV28 ASSANYRGRGSQH
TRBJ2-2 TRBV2 ASVYLTGQVLGAGELF
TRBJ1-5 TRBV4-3 ASSQEKGAQHQPQH
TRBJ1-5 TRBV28 ASGQPGQRNQPQH
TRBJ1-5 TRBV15 ATINSNAAIRGNQPQH
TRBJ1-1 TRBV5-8 ASSLARGSIMGAF
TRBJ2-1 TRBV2 ASSGTYRQVYNEQF
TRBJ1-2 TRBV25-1 ASSGIAGLQGGYT
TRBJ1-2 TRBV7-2 ASSLAPGQGSSGYT
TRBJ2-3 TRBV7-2 ASSFRTSGASTDTQY
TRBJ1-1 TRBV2 ASAQGGNTEAF
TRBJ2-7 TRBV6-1 ASSGQGTYEQY
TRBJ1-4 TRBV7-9 ASRPGLGEKLF
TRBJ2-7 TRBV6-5 ASSSRAFQTYEQY
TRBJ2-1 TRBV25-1 ASSLGQGPYNEQF
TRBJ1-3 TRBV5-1 ASSWRTGDSGNTIY
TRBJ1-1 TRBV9 ASSVGGEANTEAF
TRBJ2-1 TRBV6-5 AATSSDPNEQF
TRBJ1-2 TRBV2 ASSEQGGDYGYT
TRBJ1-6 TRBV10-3 AISGRQVGDNSPLH
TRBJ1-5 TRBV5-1 ASSPGTGPNQPQH
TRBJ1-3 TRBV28 ASSLEQGYNSGNTIY
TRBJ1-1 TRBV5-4 ASSLTGNTEAF
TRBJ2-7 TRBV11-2 ASGRDRDTYEQY
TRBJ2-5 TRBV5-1 ASSLVSSGGPKQETQY
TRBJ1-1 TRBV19 ASSSKTGQTEAF
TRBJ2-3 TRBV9 ASSPGGASIDTQY
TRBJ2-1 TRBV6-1 ASSVWTGSGNEQF
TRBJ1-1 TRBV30 AWSNQGARRDTEAF
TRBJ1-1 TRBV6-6 ATKREVNTEAF
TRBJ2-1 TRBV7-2 ASSLVARLVYNEQF
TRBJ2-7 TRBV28 ASSLGATGKSYEQY
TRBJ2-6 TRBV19 ASSIDRQPGANVLT
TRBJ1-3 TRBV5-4 ASSLAGGRSSGNTIY
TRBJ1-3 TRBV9 ASSGGTGAGNTIY
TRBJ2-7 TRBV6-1 ASTLQGSSYEQY